Detailed here is one T cell receptor (beta chain). No antigen is known for it. With 8 bases removed from V and 3 bases from J, the gap between germline ends came to 11 bases. This CDR3 is 12 amino acids long. Clones were read by immunoSEQ multiplex PCR, and TCRdb kept only the in-frame ones, dropping some. The table records approximately 79,000 clones, approximately 91% of them present only once. This entry belongs to a study of T cell responses to AZD1222 COVID-19 vaccine. Study observations and caveats: Donor demographics were predominantly white British with a female majority; clonal diversity may be underestimated.

Sequencing was performed on peripheral blood, taken on day 0 of AZD1222 vaccination. The TCR originated in an adult in good health. The chain couples TRBV12-3 or TRBV12-4 to TRBJ2-7; D may correspond to TRBD1 or TRBD2 (5 bases each). The CDR3 reads CASSLGDYEQYV. The CDR3 DNA follows: TGTGCCAGCTCTCTGGGGGACTACGAGCAGTACGTC.